The 15 T cell receptor beta chains given below trace back to one sample, sequenced in a study of T cell responses to AZD1222 COVID-19 vaccine. Measured with immunoSEQ multiplex PCR; TCRdb has only the in-frame clones, and not every one. The sample yields some 150,000 clones, 75% to 95% seen once. The specimen was peripheral blood, collected on day 0 of AZD1222 vaccination. These receptors were collected from an adult in good health.

The sample holds one count of this clone. The J gene is TRBJ2-7, the V gene TRBV6-2 or TRBV6-3; 7 bases match TRBD2. In germline, CDR1 is MNHEY, CDR2 SVGEGT. This CDR3 has 16 amino acids. V shed 4 bases, J shed 0 bases, and the junction held 9 bases outside the gene matches. The CDR3 nucleotides are TGTGCCAGCAGTTTCGCGGGAGTTCCGAGCTCCTACGAGCAGTACTTC. Amino acid sequence: CASSFAGVPSSYEQYF.

This chain joins TRBV28 and TRBJ1-4, with TRBD1 identical over 10 bases. The V segment lost 5 bases and the J segment 1 base; nucleotides outside the gene matches: 4. CDR3 length equals 16 residues. Germline V gives CDR1 MDHEN, CDR2 SYDVKM. CDR3 sequence (DNA): TGTGCCAGCAGTCCACGGGACAGGGGAACTAATGAAAAACTGTTTTTT. Its protein product is CASSPRDRGTNEKLFF.

The gene calls are TRBV18 and TRBJ1-2; D is unclear. Germline-derived CDR1 and CDR2 are KGHSH and LQKENI. V was cut by 2 bases and J by 0 bases, with 10 bases left in between. The CDR3 contains 15 residues. The CDR3 protein is CASSPSWDANYGYTF. The CDR3 nucleotides are TGTGCCAGCTCACCAAGCTGGGATGCTAACTATGGCTACACCTTC.

In nucleotides, the CDR3 is TGTGCCAGTAGTATCGGGGACAGTCCGCCAAAACTGTTTTTT. Its protein product is CASSIGDSPPKLFF. V gene TRBV19 combines with J gene TRBJ1-4, with 7 bases fitting TRBD1. CDR1 and CDR2 from the germline V gene are LNHDA and SQIVND (reference sequence). The junction had 8 bases not matched to a gene; V was cut back by 3 bases and J by 10 bases. The CDR3 is 14 residues long.

The chain combines TRBV11-2 with TRBJ2-1, with D perhaps matching TRBD2 (6 bases). Germline values: CDR1 SGHAT, CDR2 FQNNGV. The CDR3 loop spans 18 amino acids. The V and J ends lost 1 base and 5 bases respectively, with 21 bases between them. CDR3 in amino acids: CASSLARFGARGNNEQFF. In nucleotides, the CDR3 is TGTGCCAGCAGCTTAGCCCGATTTGGGGCCCGGGGGAACAATGAGCAGTTCTTC.

The V call is TRBV4-1, the J call TRBJ2-7; maybe TRBD1 (6 bases). The CDR3 spans 15 residues. Trimming cost V 0 bases and J 3 bases, with 12 bases left between them. Germline V gene lookup returns CDR1 MGHRA and CDR2 YSYEKL. For the CDR3, the DNA is TGCGCCAGCAGCCAAGACCAGGTAGGGGGCTACGAGCAGTACTTC. Translating it yields CASSQDQVGGYEQYF.

This chain links TRBV15 with TRBJ2-7; D not certain. Trimming cost V 0 bases and J 0 bases, with 9 bases left between them. Germline V lookup: CDR1 LNHNV, CDR2 YYDKDF (reference sequence). This CDR3 contains 15 residues. The CDR3 nucleotides read TGTGCCACCAGCAGAGATGGGGTGAACTCCTACGAGCAGTACTTC. This translates into CATSRDGVNSYEQYF.

The rearrangement links TRBV28 to TRBJ1-5; TRBD1 matches at 10 bases. J gave up 6 bases and V 3 bases, and 5 bases lay outside the gene matches. In germline, CDR1 is MDHEN, CDR2 SYDVKM. This CDR3 has 15 residues. CDR3 protein: CASSFSGTGVQPQHF. The CDR3 bases are TGTGCCAGCAGTTTTTCAGGGACAGGGGTTCAGCCCCAGCATTTT.

This chain links TRBV7-9 with TRBJ2-5, with TRBD2 matching 8 bases. Germline trimming cut 5 bases from V and 5 bases from J; bases unmatched to any gene: 7. The CDR3 length is 14 residues. CDR1 and CDR2 (germline): SEHNR, FQNEAQ (reference sequence). CDR3 sequence reads: CASSRNGGEETQYF. DNA of the CDR3: TGTGCCAGCAGCCGGAACGGGGGGGAGGAGACCCAGTACTTC.

The chain links TRBV9 to TRBJ2-5; 8 nucleotides agree with TRBD2. J lost 9 bases, V lost 1 base, and 8 bases had no gene match. Germline values: CDR1 SGDLS, CDR2 YYNGEE. The CDR3 loop spans 14 amino acids. CDR3: CASSVLAGASAQYF. The CDR3 region has the DNA TGTGCCAGCAGCGTACTAGCGGGTGCTTCGGCCCAGTACTTC. Looking up the rest from reference TRBV9 and TRBJ2-5 gives the full variable domain: DSGVTQTPKHLITATGQRVTLRCSPRSGDLSVYWYQQSLDQGLQFLIQYYNGEERAKGNILERFSAQQFPDLHSELNLSSLELGDSALYFCASSVLAGASAQYFGPGTRLLVL.

The CDR3 nucleotides are TGTGCCAGCAGCCGGTTGGGAGACTACGAGCAGTACTTC. Protein: CASSRLGDYEQYF. This chain links TRBV12-3 or TRBV12-4 with TRBJ2-7; maybe TRBD2 (5 bases). Trimming pared 6 bases from V and 3 bases from J, leaving 12 bases between. The CDR3 length is 13 residues.

The rearrangement uses TRBV13 and TRBJ2-2, with TRBD2 matching 7 bases. This CDR3 contains 16 residues. V trimming: 5 bases; J trimming: 0 bases; junction bases outside the gene matches: 6. Germline CDR1 and CDR2: PRHDT and FYEKMQ (reference sequence). DNA of the CDR3: TGTGCCAGCAGCACCGAACTAGCGACGAACACCGGGGAGCTGTTTTTT. Translating gives CASSTELATNTGELFF.

The chain carries TRBV7-3 and TRBJ2-1, with TRBD2 matching 14 bases. The V gene's germline CDR1 is SGHTA and CDR2 FQGTGA. Trimming cost V 0 bases and J 5 bases; bases outside gene matches: 6. CDR3 size: 18 residues. The CDR3 nucleotides read TGTGCCAGCAGCTTAACGGGACTAGCGGGAGATCGGGACAATGAGCAGTTCTTC. This sequence encodes CASSLTGLAGDRDNEQFF. The entire variable domain, with the rest obtained from reference TRBV7-3 and TRBJ2-1, is as follows: GAGVSQTPSNKVTEKGKYVELRCDPISGHTALYWYRQSLGQGPEFLIYFQGTGAADDSGLPNDRFFAVRPEGSVSTLKIQRTERGDSAVYLCASSLTGLAGDRDNEQFFGPGTRLTVL.

This clone appeared a single time. The chain carries TRBV6-2 or TRBV6-3 and TRBJ2-3; D gene uncertain. The CDR3 sequence is 16 residues long. V lost 2 bases to trimming and J lost 2 bases, with 14 bases between them. The germline gives CDR1 MNHEY, CDR2 SVGEGT. The CDR3 nucleotides read TGTGCCAGCAGTTACGGGGTCGGACCTTTCACAGATACGCAGTATTTT. It encodes CASSYGVGPFTDTQYF.

The chain links TRBV24-1 to TRBJ2-1, with TRBD1 identical over 7 bases. CDR3 size: 16 residues. The V gene end was trimmed by 6 bases and the J gene end by 2 bases; junction bases not matched to a gene: 9. The germline CDR1 and CDR2 sequences are KGHDR and SFDVKD. The CDR3 here is CATSPDRVKAYNEQFF. The CDR3 DNA follows: TGTGCCACCAGTCCAGACAGGGTAAAAGCCTACAATGAGCAGTTCTTC.